This T cell receptor beta chain emerged from a study of blood T cells in healthy people across ages. Then a second PCR, running roughly 6 to 11 cycles, was carried out with a sample-barcoded 5' primer and a J-beta primer mix. Each CDR3 protein gets one entry after TCRdb re-called the 5' RACE reads with MiXCR. Seen here are roughly 1.7 million distinct CDR3 sequences, approximately 32% observed once, and the top ten hold approximately 11%. Germline CDR1 is MDHEN and CDR2 is SYDVKM. The CDR3 loop spans 14 amino acids. The ends were cut back, 8 bases at V and 2 bases at J, with 16 bases in the middle. This clonotype was seen only a few times.

The sequence was collected from a woman younger than 45 in good health. The chain recombines TRBV28 with TRBJ2-7; possibly TRBD2 for D (5 bases). The sequencing sample was made of blood. The CDR3 loop reads CASADPRRTYEQYF. The CDR3 DNA follows: TGTGCCAGCGCCGACCCCCGGAGGACCTACGAGCAGTACTTC. The complete variable domain, with remaining parts taken from reference TRBV28 and TRBJ2-7, reads DVKVTQSSRYLVKRTGEKVFLECVQDMDHENMFWYRQDPGLGLRLIYFSYDVKMKEKGDIPEGYSVSREKKERFSLILESASTNQTSMYLCASADPRRTYEQYFGPGTRLTVT.